Listed here are 10 T cell receptor beta chains from one sample, sequenced in a study of cytomegalovirus exposure and HLA in healthy donors. The PCR was carried out with 60 Vbeta primers and 13 Jbeta primers. Profiled with immunoSEQ multiplex PCR; TCRdb holds only in-frame clones, not every one. The sample includes 110,000 to 150,000 clones, roughly 80% of them seen just once. Sequenced input: PBMCs. Receptors were obtained from a man between 40 and 49 years old in good health and CMV-seronegative.

The chain couples TRBV7-8 to TRBJ2-3; TRBD2 aligns across 12 bases. This CDR3 contains 17 residues. Germline V gene sequence: CDR1 SGHVS, CDR2 FQNEAQ. V was clipped by 5 bases and J by 4 bases; unmatched bases: 10. The CDR3 DNA is TGTGCCAGCAGCCCGTGGGCTAGCGGGGGGGTCTCAGATACGCAGTATTTT. Translation gives CASSPWASGGVSDTQYF. Looking up the rest from reference TRBV7-8 and TRBJ2-3 gives the full variable domain: GAGVSQSPRYKVAKRGQDVALRCDPISGHVSLFWYQQALGQGPEFLTYFQNEAQLDKSGLPSDRFFAERPEGSVSTLKIQRTQQEDSAVYLCASSPWASGGVSDTQYFGPGTRLTVL.

V and J are TRBV11-2 and TRBJ2-3; D remains unclear. The germline CDR1 and CDR2 sequences are SGHAT and FQNNGV. The V end was cut by 5 bases, the J end by 7 bases, with 13 bases between. This CDR3 comprises 13 residues. The CDR3 region is CASSDMWPNTQYF. The CDR3 DNA reads as TGTGCCAGCAGCGATATGTGGCCGAATACGCAGTATTTT.

V is TRBV5-4 and J is TRBJ1-2; D is uncertain. V lost 4 bases, J lost 4 bases, and 11 bases lay in between. The CDR3 covers 13 residues. Germline V gene sequence: CDR1 SGHNT, CDR2 YYREEE (reference sequence). In DNA form, the CDR3 reads TGTGCCAGCAGCCGGACGGGATTCTATGGCTACACCTTC. Its protein product is CASSRTGFYGYTF.

This rearrangement joins TRBV27 to TRBJ1-5; unclear D gene. V was clipped by 6 bases and J by 0 bases, with 9 bases between them. Germline V gene data show CDR1 as MNHEY and CDR2 as SMNVEV (reference sequence). CDR3 length equals 14 residues. The CDR3 nucleotides read TGTGCCAGCAGAGTGAGAAATAGCAATCAGCCCCAGCATTTT. Protein product: CASRVRNSNQPQHF.

The count of this clone is one. V gene TRBV10-1 combines with J gene TRBJ2-5, with 8 bases fitting TRBD2. The length of the CDR3 is 14 residues. V shed 2 bases, J shed 5 bases, and the junction held 4 bases outside the gene matches. The germline V gene encodes CDR1 WNHNN and CDR2 SYGVQD (reference sequence). In DNA, the CDR3 is TGCGCCAGCAGTGAGGCGGGGGGATCTGAGACCCAGTACTTC. Translated: CASSEAGGSETQYF.

This clone was counted once. The chain links TRBV9 to TRBJ2-5; 8 nucleotides align to TRBD1. Germline CDR1 and CDR2: SGDLS and YYNGEE. The V gene end was trimmed by 3 bases and the J gene end by 2 bases; junction bases not matched to a gene: 6. CDR3 length equals 15 residues. The CDR3 region has the DNA TGTGCCAGCAGCGCGACAGGGGCTGAACAAGAGACCCAGTACTTC. Translated, it gives CASSATGAEQETQYF.

V usage is TRBV6-1 and J usage is TRBJ1-1, with D perhaps matching TRBD1 (5 bases). The CDR3 is 15 residues long. Germline CDR1 and CDR2: MNHNS and SASEGT. V was pared by 2 bases and J by 7 bases, with 17 bases between. CDR3 amino acids: CASSELGSGGGEAFF. The CDR3 DNA is TGTGCCAGCAGTGAACTAGGTTCGGGGGGGGGTGAAGCTTTCTTT.

V usage is TRBV18 and J usage is TRBJ1-5, with TRBD1 as a possible D gene (6 bases). CDR3 length: 16 residues. V dropped 2 bases and J dropped 3 bases, with 14 bases sitting between them. The V gene's germline CDR1 is KGHSH and CDR2 LQKENI. CDR3 nucleotide sequence: TGTGCCAGCTCACCAGACGGACAGACATTCAATCAGCCCCAGCATTTT. This encodes CASSPDGQTFNQPQHF. The full variable domain, with the rest looked up from reference TRBV18 and TRBJ1-5, is NAGVMQNPRHLVRRRGQEARLRCSPMKGHSHVYWYRQLPEEGLKFMVYLQKENIIDESGMPKERFSAEFPKEGPSILRIQQVVRGDSAAYFCASSPDGQTFNQPQHFGDGTRLSIL.

This clone appeared once. The J gene is TRBJ2-2, the V gene TRBV11-3; 11 positions match TRBD2. V lost 1 base and J lost 0; bases outside the gene matches: 1. CDR1 and CDR2 (germline): SGHNT, YENEEA. The CDR3 consists of 17 residues. The CDR3 reads CASSLALAGANTGELFF. CDR3 DNA: TGTGCCAGCAGCTTAGCACTAGCGGGGGCGAACACCGGGGAGCTGTTTTTT.

The CDR3 protein is CASSLPGTGEQYF. Here the CDR3 DNA reads TGCGCCAGCAGTCTACCCGGGACAGGAGAGCAGTACTTC. V and J are TRBV10-1 and TRBJ2-5; TRBD1 matches 8 bases. This CDR3 comprises 13 residues. After removal of 5 bases from V and 11 bases from J, the junction contained 10 bases not matched to a gene. CDR1 is WNHNN and CDR2 is SYGVQD in the germline V gene (reference sequence).